This TCR beta chain was captured in a study of T cell changes during pregnancy in multiple sclerosis. The repertoire was sequenced with immunoSEQ multiplex PCR; TCRdb's copy has only in-frame clones and lacks some. The data hold 70,000 to 95,000 clones, with approximately 92% observed a single time. With V trimmed by 5 bases and J by 5 bases, 3 bases remained unmatched. Germline loops: CDR1 SGHVS, CDR2 FQNEAQ. The CDR3 contains 13 residues. This clonotype was sampled from a female donor with multiple sclerosis, enrolled in a pregnancy study. This specimen consisted of peripheral blood, obtained in the first trimester of pregnancy. The V call is TRBV7-8, the J call TRBJ1-2; TRBD1 matches at 9 bases. CDR3 sequence (DNA): TGTGCCAGCAGCCTGGGACAGGGATATGGCTACACCTTC. It is translated as CASSLGQGYGYTF.